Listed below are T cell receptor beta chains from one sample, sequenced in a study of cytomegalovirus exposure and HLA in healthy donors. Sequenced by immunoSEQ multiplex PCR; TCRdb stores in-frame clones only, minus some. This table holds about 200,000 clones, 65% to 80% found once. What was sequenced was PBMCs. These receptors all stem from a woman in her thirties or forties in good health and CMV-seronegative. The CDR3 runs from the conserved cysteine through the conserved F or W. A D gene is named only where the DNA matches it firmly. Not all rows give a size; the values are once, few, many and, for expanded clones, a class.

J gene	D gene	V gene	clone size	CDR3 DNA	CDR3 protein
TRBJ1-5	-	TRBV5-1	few	TGCGCCAGCAGCTTAGAACCTCTAGGTCAGCCCCAGCATTTT	CASSLEPLGQPQHF
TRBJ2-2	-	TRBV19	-	TGTGCCAGTAGGGTCCCCGGGGCCGGGGAGCTGTTTTTT	CASRVPGAGELFF
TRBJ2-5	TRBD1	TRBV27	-	TGTGCCAGCAGTTTGGACAGGCAAGAGACCCAGTACTTC	CASSLDRQETQYF
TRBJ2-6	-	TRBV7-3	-	TGTGCCAGCAGCTTGGGCCCAACGGCTGGGGCCAACGTCCTGACTTTC	CASSLGPTAGANVLTF
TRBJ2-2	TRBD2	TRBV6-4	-	TGTGCCAGCAGCGGACTAGCGGGAGCGAACACCGGGGAGCTGTTTTTT	CASSGLAGANTGELFF
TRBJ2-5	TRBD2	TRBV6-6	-	TGTGCCAGCAGAGACGGACTAGCCGGGGGGACCCAGTACTTC	CASRDGLAGGTQYF
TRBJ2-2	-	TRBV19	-	TGTGCCAGTAGTGGCCCGCGGGGCACCGGGGAGCTGTTTTTT	CASSGPRGTGELFF
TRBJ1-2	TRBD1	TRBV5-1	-	TGCGCCAGCAGCTTGGACCGGATCGACAGGGGGAATGGCTACACCTTC	CASSLDRIDRGNGYTF
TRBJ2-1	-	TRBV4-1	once	TGCGCCAGCAGCCAAGAACGGACACCAGGGTATGAGCAGTTCTTC	CASSQERTPGYEQFF
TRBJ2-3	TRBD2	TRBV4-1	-	TGCGCCAGCAGCCAAGAATGGTCGGGAGGGACAGATACGCAGTATTTT	CASSQEWSGGTDTQYF
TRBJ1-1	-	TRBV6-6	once	TGTGCCAGCAGCCCACTTCGGGACACTGAAGCTTTCTTT	CASSPLRDTEAFF
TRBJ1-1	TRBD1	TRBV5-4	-	TGTGCCAGCAGCCCTAGGGACAGAGGGATGGACACTGAAGCTTTCTTT	CASSPRDRGMDTEAFF
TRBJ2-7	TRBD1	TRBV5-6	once	TGTGCCAGCAGCGGGACAGGCGAAGCCTACGAGCAGTACTTC	CASSGTGEAYEQYF
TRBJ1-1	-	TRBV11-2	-	TGTGCCAGCAGCTTAGATTCAGGGTACAACACTGAAGCTTTCTTT	CASSLDSGYNTEAFF
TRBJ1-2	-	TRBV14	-	TGTGCCAGCAGCCAAGAGAGGCTCAGGGTGGACTATGGCTACACCTTC	CASSQERLRVDYGYTF
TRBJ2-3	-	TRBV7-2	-	TGTGCCAGCAGCTTATACCTCGGTCGGGGCACAGATACGCAGTATTTT	CASSLYLGRGTDTQYF
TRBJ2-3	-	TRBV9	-	TGTGCCAGCAGCGTAGCTCTACAGAGTAGCACAGATACGCAGTATTTT	CASSVALQSSTDTQYF
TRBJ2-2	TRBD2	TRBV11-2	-	TGTGCCAGCAGCCTAGGACTAGTGAACACCGGGGAGCTGTTTTTT	CASSLGLVNTGELFF
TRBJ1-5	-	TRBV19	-	TGTGCCAGTAGTCTGTCCAGGGTTGGCAATCAGCCCCAGCATTTT	CASSLSRVGNQPQHF
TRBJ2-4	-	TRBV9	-	TGTGCCAGCAGCGCGAGCCTCCGGGATTCGCCCGTTCAGTACTTC	CASSASLRDSPVQYF
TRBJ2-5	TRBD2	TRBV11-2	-	TGTGCCAGCAGTTTCAGGCCCGGGACTAGCGGGCCCGGGGAGACCCAGTACTTC	CASSFRPGTSGPGETQYF
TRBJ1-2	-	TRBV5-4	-	TGTGCCAGCAGCTTAGACAGTACCTATGGCTACACCTTC	CASSLDSTYGYTF
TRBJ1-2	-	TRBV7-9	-	TGTGCCAGCAGCTTAGCGGCAGGTACCAACTATGGCTACACCTTC	CASSLAAGTNYGYTF
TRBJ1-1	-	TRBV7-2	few	TGTGCCAGCAGCTTTACAGGGAACACTGAAGCTTTCTTT	CASSFTGNTEAFF
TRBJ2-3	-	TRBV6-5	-	TGTGCCAGCAAACTAGCCTGGCGCACAGATACGCAGTATTTT	CASKLAWRTDTQYF
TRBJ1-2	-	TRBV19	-	TGTGCCAGTAGTATAGAAGCGGGGATCTATGGCTACACCTTC	CASSIEAGIYGYTF
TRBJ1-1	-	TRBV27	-	TGTGCCAGCAGTTTCCGAACGAACTTGAACACTGAAGCTTTCTTT	CASSFRTNLNTEAFF
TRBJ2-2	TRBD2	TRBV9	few	TGTGCCAGCAGACCCGAAATCGGACTAGCGGGTAACACCGGGGAGCTGTTTTTT	CASRPEIGLAGNTGELFF
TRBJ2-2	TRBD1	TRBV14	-	TGTGCCAGCAGCCAACAGGGGGCCGGGGAGCTGTTTTTT	CASSQQGAGELFF
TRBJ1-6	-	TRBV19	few	TGTGCCAGTAGGCCCCCGGGAAGCGCCTATAATTCACCCCTCCACTTT	CASRPPGSAYNSPLHF
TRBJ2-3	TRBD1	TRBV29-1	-	TGCAGCGTTGGGCCCGGGACAGCTAGCACAGATACGCAGTATTTT	CSVGPGTASTDTQYF
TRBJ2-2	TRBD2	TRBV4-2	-	TGTGCCAGCAGCCAAGAGGGGGGGTCCGGCGGGAGGCGGAACACCGGGGAGCTGTTTTTT	CASSQEGGSGGRRNTGELFF
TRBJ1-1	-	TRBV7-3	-	TGTGCCAGCAGAATCGATGGGGGGGTCTCGAACACTGAAGCTTTCTTT	CASRIDGGVSNTEAFF
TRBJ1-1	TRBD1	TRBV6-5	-	TGTGCCAGCAGTTCGGGACAGGGGAACACTGAAGCTTTCTTT	CASSSGQGNTEAFF
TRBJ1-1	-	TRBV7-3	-	TGTGCCAGCAGCGGGGGACATTACACTGAAGCTTTCTTT	CASSGGHYTEAFF
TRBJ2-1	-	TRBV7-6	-	TGTGCCAGCAGCTTAGAGACGGGAAACGGTTGGGCTGAGCAGTTCTTC	CASSLETGNGWAEQFF